A selection of T cell receptor beta chains follows, all from one sample in a study of T cell responses to AZD1222 COVID-19 vaccine. TCRdb's copy holds only in-frame clones and misses some; the assay was immunoSEQ multiplex PCR. In the table there are some 150,000 clones, roughly nine tenths of which are singletons. Sequencing used peripheral blood, obtained on day 0 of MenACWY control vaccination. The receptors shown here come from an adult in good health. Both conserved end residues are part of each CDR3. Each record gives: clone size, J gene, V gene, D gene, CDR3 protein, CDR3 DNA. The D gene is left open where the match is weak. Size tells how often a clone was seen (once, few, many) or the class of an expanded clone, and some rows leave it out.

size: NA; J: TRBJ2-2; V: TRBV7-9; D: NA; CDR3: CASSRPGRGGNTGELFF; DNA: TGTGCCAGCAGCCGCCCGGGGCGTGGCGGCAACACCGGGGAGCTGTTTTTT
size: NA; J: TRBJ2-1; V: TRBV11-3; D: TRBD2; CDR3: CASSWEGNNEQFF; DNA: TGTGCCAGCAGCTGGGAGGGGAACAATGAGCAGTTCTTC
size: NA; J: TRBJ2-7; V: TRBV14; D: NA; CDR3: CASSHPGRRGGRVGEQYF; DNA: TGTGCCAGCAGCCACCCGGGCAGGAGGGGCGGCAGAGTCGGCGAGCAGTACTTC
size: NA; J: TRBJ2-1; V: TRBV25-1; D: TRBD2; CDR3: CAGGTSGNHNEQFF; DNA: TGTGCCGGGGGAACTAGCGGGAACCACAATGAGCAGTTCTTC
size: NA; J: TRBJ1-2; V: TRBV5-6; D: TRBD1; CDR3: CASSFTGEDGYTF; DNA: TGTGCCAGCAGCTTTACAGGGGAGGATGGCTACACCTTC
size: NA; J: TRBJ1-2; V: TRBV9; D: TRBD1; CDR3: CASSAIDRGYDGYTF; DNA: TGTGCCAGCAGCGCTATCGACAGGGGGTACGATGGCTACACCTTC
size: NA; J: TRBJ2-7; V: TRBV7-8; D: TRBD1; CDR3: CASSLALRGTERRDEQYF; DNA: TGTGCCAGCAGCTTAGCGTTAAGAGGGACAGAAAGACGGGACGAGCAGTACTTC
size: NA; J: TRBJ1-1; V: TRBV4-1; D: NA; CDR3: CASSQGRDGVNTEAFF; DNA: TGCGCCAGCAGCCAAGGTAGGGACGGCGTGAACACTGAAGCTTTCTTT
size: NA; J: TRBJ2-7; V: TRBV27; D: TRBD1; CDR3: CATTSGTGGRSEQYF; DNA: TGTGCCACCACCTCCGGGACAGGGGGCCGGAGCGAGCAGTACTTC
size: NA; J: TRBJ2-2; V: TRBV11-3; D: TRBD1; CDR3: CASSFQGQGGTGELFF; DNA: TGTGCCAGCAGCTTTCAGGGACAGGGAGGCACCGGGGAGCTGTTTTTT
size: NA; J: TRBJ1-2; V: TRBV6-5; D: NA; CDR3: CASRLTVTNYGYTF; DNA: TGTGCCAGCAGACTGACGGTTACTAACTATGGCTACACCTTC
size: NA; J: TRBJ2-5; V: TRBV5-4; D: NA; CDR3: CASSLGIGETQYF; DNA: TGTGCCAGCAGCCTAGGGATTGGGGAGACCCAGTACTTC
size: few; J: TRBJ2-7; V: TRBV10-2; D: NA; CDR3: CASSAVRLEFSEQYF; DNA: TGCGCCAGCAGTGCGGTGAGACTAGAATTTTCCGAGCAGTACTTC
size: NA; J: TRBJ1-1; V: TRBV10-3; D: TRBD1; CDR3: CAITDRVSTEAFF; DNA: TGTGCCATCACCGACAGGGTCAGCACTGAAGCTTTCTTT
size: NA; J: TRBJ1-5; V: TRBV19; D: NA; CDR3: CASSIIVVSNQPQHF; DNA: TGTGCCAGTAGTATTATCGTTGTTAGCAATCAGCCCCAGCATTTT
size: NA; J: TRBJ2-3; V: TRBV2; D: NA; CDR3: CASGPSGTDTQYF; DNA: TGTGCCAGCGGGCCTAGCGGCACAGATACGCAGTATTTT
size: NA; J: TRBJ2-2; V: TRBV10-3; D: NA; CDR3: CAISESRVGRNTGELFF; DNA: TGTGCCATCAGTGAGTCGAGGGTCGGGCGGAACACCGGGGAGCTGTTTTTT
size: NA; J: TRBJ1-2; V: TRBV12-3/TRBV12-4; D: TRBD1; CDR3: CASSLAGGGYTF; DNA: TGTGCCAGCAGTTTGGCAGGGGGTGGCTACACCTTC
size: NA; J: TRBJ1-2; V: TRBV7-3; D: NA; CDR3: CASSSHGGLGGYTF; DNA: TGTGCCAGCAGCTCCCACGGAGGGTTGGGTGGCTACACCTTC
size: NA; J: TRBJ2-1; V: TRBV2; D: NA; CDR3: CASSLELRHNEQFF; DNA: TGTGCCAGCAGTTTAGAGCTGAGACACAATGAGCAGTTCTTC
size: once; J: TRBJ1-2; V: TRBV14; D: NA; CDR3: CASSPDTGANYGYTF; DNA: TGTGCCAGCAGCCCGGACACGGGGGCGAACTATGGCTACACCTTC
size: NA; J: TRBJ2-7; V: TRBV2; D: NA; CDR3: CASSEGGAEFYEQYF; DNA: TGTGCCAGCAGTGAAGGGGGGGCGGAGTTCTACGAGCAGTACTTC